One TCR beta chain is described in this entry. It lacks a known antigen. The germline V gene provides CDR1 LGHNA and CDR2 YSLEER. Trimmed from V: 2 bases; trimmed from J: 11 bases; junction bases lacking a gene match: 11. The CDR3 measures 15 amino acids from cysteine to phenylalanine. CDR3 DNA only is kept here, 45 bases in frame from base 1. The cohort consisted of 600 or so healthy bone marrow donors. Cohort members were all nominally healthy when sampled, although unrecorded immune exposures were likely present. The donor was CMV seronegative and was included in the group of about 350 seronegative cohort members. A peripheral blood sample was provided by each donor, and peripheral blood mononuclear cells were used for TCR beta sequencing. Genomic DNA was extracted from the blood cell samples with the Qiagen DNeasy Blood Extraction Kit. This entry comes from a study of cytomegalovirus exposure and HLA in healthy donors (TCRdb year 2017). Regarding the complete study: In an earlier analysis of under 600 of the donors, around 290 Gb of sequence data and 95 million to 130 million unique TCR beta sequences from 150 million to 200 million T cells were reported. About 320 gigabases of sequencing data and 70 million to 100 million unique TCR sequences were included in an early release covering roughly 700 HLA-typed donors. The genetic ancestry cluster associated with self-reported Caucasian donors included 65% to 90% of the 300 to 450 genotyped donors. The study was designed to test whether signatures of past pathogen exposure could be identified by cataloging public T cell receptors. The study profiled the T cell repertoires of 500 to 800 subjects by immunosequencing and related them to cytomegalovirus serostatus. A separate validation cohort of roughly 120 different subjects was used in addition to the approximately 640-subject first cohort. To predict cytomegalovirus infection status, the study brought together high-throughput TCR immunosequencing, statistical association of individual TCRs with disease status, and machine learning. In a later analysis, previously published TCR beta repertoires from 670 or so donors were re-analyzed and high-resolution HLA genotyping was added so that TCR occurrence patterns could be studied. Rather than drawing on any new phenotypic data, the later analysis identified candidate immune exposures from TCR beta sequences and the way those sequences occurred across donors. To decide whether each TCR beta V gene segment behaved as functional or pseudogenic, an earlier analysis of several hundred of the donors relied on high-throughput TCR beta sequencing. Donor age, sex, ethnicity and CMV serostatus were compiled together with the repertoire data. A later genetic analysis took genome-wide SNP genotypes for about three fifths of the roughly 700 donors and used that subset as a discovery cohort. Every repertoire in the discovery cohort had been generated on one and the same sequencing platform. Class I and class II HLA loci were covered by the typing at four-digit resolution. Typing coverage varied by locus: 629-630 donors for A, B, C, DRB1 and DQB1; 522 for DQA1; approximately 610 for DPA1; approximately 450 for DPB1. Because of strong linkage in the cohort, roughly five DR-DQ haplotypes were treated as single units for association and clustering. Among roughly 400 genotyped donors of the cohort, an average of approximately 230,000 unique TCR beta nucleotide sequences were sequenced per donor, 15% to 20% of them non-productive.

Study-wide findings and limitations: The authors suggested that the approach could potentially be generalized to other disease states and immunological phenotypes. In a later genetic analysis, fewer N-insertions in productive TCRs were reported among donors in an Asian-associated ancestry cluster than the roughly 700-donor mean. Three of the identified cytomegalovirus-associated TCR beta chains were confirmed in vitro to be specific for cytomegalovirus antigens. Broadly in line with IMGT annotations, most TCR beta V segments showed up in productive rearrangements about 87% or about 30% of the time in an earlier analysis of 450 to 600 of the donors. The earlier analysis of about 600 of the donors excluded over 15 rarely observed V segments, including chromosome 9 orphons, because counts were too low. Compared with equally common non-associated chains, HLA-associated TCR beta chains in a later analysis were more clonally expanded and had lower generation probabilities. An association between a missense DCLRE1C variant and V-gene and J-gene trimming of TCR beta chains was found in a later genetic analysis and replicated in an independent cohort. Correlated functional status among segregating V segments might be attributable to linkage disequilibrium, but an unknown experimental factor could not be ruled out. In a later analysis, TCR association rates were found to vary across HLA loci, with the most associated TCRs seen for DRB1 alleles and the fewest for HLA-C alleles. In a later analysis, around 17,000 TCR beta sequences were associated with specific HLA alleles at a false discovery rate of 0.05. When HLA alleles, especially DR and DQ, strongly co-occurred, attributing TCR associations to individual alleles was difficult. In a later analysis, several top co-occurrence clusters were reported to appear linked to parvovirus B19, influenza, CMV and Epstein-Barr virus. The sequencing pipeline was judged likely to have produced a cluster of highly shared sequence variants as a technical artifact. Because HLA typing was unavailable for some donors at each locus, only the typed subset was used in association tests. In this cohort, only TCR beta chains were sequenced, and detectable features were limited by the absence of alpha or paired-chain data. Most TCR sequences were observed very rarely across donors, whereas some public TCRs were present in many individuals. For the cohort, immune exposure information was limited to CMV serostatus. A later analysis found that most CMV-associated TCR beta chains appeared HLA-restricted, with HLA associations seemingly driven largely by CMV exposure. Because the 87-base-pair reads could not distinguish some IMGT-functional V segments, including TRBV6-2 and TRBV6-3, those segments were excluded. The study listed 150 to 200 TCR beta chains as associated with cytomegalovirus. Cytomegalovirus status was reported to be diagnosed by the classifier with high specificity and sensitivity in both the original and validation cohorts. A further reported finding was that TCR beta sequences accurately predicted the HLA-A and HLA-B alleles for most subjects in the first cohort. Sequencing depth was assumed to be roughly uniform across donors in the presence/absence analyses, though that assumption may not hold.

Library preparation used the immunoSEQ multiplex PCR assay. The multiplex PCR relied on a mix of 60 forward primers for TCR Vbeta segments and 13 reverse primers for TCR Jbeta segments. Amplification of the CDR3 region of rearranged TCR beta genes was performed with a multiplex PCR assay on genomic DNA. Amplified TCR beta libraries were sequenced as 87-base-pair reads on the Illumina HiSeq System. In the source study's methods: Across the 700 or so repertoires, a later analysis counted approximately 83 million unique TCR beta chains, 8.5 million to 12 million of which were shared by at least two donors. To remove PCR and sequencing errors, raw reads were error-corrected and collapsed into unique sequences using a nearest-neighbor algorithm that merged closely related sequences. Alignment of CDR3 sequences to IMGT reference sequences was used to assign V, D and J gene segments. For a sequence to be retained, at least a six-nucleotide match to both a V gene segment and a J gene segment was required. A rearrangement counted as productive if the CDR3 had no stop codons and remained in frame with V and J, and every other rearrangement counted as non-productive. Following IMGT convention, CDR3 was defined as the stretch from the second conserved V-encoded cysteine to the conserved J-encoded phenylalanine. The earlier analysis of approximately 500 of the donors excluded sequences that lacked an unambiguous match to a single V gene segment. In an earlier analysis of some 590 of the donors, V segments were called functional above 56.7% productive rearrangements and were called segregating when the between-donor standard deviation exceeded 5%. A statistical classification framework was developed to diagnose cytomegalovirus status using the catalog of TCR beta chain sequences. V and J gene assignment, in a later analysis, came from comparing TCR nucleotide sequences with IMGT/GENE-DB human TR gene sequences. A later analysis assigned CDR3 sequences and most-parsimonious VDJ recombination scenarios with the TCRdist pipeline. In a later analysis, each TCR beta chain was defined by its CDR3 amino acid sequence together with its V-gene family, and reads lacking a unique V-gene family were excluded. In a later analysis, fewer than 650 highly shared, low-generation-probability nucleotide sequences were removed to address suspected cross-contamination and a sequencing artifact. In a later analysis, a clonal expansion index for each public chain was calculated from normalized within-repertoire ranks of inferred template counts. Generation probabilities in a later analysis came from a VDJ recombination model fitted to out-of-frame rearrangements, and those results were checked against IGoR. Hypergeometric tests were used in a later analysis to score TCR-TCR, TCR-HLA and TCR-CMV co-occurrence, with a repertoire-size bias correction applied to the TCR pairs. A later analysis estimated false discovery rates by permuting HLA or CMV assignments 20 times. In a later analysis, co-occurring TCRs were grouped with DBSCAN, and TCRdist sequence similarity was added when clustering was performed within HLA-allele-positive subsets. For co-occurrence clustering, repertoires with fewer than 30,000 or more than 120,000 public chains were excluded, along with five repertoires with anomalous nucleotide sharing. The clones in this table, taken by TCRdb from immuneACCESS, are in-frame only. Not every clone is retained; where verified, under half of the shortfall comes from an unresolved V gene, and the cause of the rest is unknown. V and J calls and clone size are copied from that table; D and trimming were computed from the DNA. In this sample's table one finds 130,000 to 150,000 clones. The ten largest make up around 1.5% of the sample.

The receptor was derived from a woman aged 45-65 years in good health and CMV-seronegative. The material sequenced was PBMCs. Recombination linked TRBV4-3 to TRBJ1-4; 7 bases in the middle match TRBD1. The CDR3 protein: CASSQLTGAPDKLFF. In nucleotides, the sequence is TGCGCCAGCAGCCAACTCACAGGGGCCCCTGACAAACTGTTTTTT.